The source of this T cell receptor (beta chain) is a study of shared clonotypes between healthy human individuals. Study results and limitations: How much donors shared clonotypes was expected to be affected by sequencing depth.

In this sample, this clone turned up once. No antigen is known for it. Genomic DNA of every subset was divided equally among multiple immunoSEQ plates. TCRdb's copy holds only in-frame clones and misses some; the assay was immunoSEQ multiplex PCR. The sample lists around 2,000,000 clones; roughly 95% were seen once. Trimming removed 7 bases at V and 2 bases at J, with 9 bases between. This CDR3 has 12 amino acids. The V gene's germline CDR1 is WSHSY and CDR2 SAAADI. Naive CD8 cells were CD45RO-negative, positively selected for CCR7, excluding terminally differentiated effector memory CD45RA+ cells. The sequence derives from a man between 18 and 29 years old in good health. Input material: naive CD8+ T cells sorted from blood. V and J are TRBV10-2 and TRBJ2-7; D gene ambiguous. CDR3 DNA: TGCGCCAGCAAGCACAGTACCTACGAGCAGTACTTC. Protein: CASKHSTYEQYF.